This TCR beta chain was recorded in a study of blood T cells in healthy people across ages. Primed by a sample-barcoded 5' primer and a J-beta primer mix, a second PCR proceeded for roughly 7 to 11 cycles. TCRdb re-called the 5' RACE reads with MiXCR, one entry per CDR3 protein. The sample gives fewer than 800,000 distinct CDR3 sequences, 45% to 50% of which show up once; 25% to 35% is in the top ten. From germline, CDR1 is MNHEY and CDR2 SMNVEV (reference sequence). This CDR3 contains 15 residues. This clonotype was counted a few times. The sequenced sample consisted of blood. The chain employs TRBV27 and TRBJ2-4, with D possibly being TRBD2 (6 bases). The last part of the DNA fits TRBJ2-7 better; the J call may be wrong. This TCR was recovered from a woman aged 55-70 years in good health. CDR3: CASTPTSGPPHEQYF. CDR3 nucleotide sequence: TGTGCCAGCACCCCAACGAGCGGGCCCCCACACGAGCAGTACTTC.